These T cell receptor beta chains were read from a single sample in a study of blood T cell repertoires in COVID-19. TCRdb keeps only in-frame clones here, not all; method: immunoSEQ multiplex PCR. Among roughly 150,000 clones listed, 80% to 90% were seen once. The sequenced sample was peripheral blood. These receptors were taken from a woman in her forties or fifties in a cohort sampled during active or convalescent COVID-19. CDR3s include the opening cysteine and the closing phenylalanine or tryptophan. D genes are given only for firm matches. The size entry is marked missing in some rows and otherwise reads once, few, many or a size class.

. | TRBJ2-7 | TRBV7-6 | . | TGTGCCAGCAGCTTATCCCCCGGGGTGGTCTACGAGCAGTACTTC | CASSLSPGVVYEQYF
TRBD2 | TRBJ2-7 | TRBV5-1 | . | TGCGCCAGCAGACTGGGAGGGGCAAACTACGAGCAGTACTTC | CASRLGGANYEQYF
TRBD2 | TRBJ2-5 | TRBV19 | . | TGTGCCAGTAGTATGGGGGGGGGAGCGGAAGAGACCCAGTACTTC | CASSMGGGAEETQYF
. | TRBJ2-7 | TRBV11-2 | . | TGTGCCAGCAGCTTATCAGGCTACGAGCAGTACTTC | CASSLSGYEQYF
. | TRBJ1-1 | TRBV13 | . | TGTGCCAGCAGTTATAACCGAGGTGGGGCTTTCTTT | CASSYNRGGAFF
. | TRBJ2-1 | TRBV5-1 | . | TGCGCCAGCAGCACGCAGGGGTCGGGCTCCTACAATGAGCAGTTCTTC | CASSTQGSGSYNEQFF
. | TRBJ2-2 | TRBV21-1 | . | TGTGCCAGCAGCTTTCCGGGGCCTGAACAGGGGAGCACCGGGGAGCTGTTTTTT | CASSFPGPEQGSTGELFF
TRBD1 | TRBJ1-5 | TRBV2 | few | TGTGCCAGCGGAGGACAGGTTAATCAGCCCCAGCATTTT | CASGGQVNQPQHF
TRBD2 | TRBJ2-2 | TRBV9 | . | TGTGCCAGCCATAGCGGGGGGACGGGGGAGCTGTTTTTT | CASHSGGTGELFF
. | TRBJ1-1 | TRBV2 | . | TGTGCCAGCAGCCTACGATCTGAAGCTTTCTTT | CASSLRSEAFF
TRBD1 | TRBJ1-2 | TRBV20-1 | . | TGCAGTGTCGCGGACAGGGGAGGCTACACCTTC | CSVADRGGYTF
. | TRBJ1-2 | TRBV5-4 | few | TGTGCCAGCAGCTTGGAAGGGCTCCAGGGCGCAGGCTACACCTTC | CASSLEGLQGAGYTF
. | TRBJ2-7 | TRBV21-1 | . | TGTGCCAGCAGCCCTCCCGAGGGACAGGGGCGGTACGAGCAGTACTTC | CASSPPEGQGRYEQYF
. | TRBJ2-3 | TRBV24-1 | . | TGTGCCACCAGTGATACTCCTTATAGCGGTCTTAGCACAGATACGCAGTATTTT | CATSDTPYSGLSTDTQYF
. | TRBJ1-6 | TRBV30 | . | TGTGCCTGGAGTGTACGGCGGACACCGATTTTTTATAATTCACCCCTCCACTTT | CAWSVRRTPIFYNSPLHF
TRBD1 | TRBJ1-3 | TRBV29-1 | . | TGCAGCGTGGACAGGGCCGGGGCGCTTGGAAACACCATATATTTT | CSVDRAGALGNTIYF
TRBD1 | TRBJ1-6 | TRBV25-1 | . | TGTGCCAGCAATGGACAGGGAAATTCACCCCTCCACTTT | CASNGQGNSPLHF
TRBD1 | TRBJ1-5 | TRBV6-2/TRBV6-3 | . | TGTGCCAGCAGTTTATCCCCCCGGGGACAGCAAAGAAGCAATCAGCCCCAGCATTTT | CASSLSPRGQQRSNQPQHF
. | TRBJ1-5 | TRBV30 | . | TGTGCCTGGGGGGCGGAGGGAAATCAGCCCCAGCATTTT | CAWGAEGNQPQHF
. | TRBJ2-2 | TRBV29-1 | . | TGCAGCGTTGGCGGGGCGAACACCGGGGAGCTGTTTTTT | CSVGGANTGELFF
TRBD2 | TRBJ2-3 | TRBV18 | . | TGTGCCAGCTCACGGTCTAGCGGTCCCCCAGATACGCAGTATTTT | CASSRSSGPPDTQYF
TRBD2 | TRBJ2-3 | TRBV3-1/TRBV3-2 | . | TGTGCCAGCAGCCAACGGACTAGCGGGTTTACAGATACGCAGTATTTT | CASSQRTSGFTDTQYF
. | TRBJ1-3 | TRBV2 | . | TGTGCCAGTGTGACAACAGGACAGAGCTCTGGAAACACCATATATTTT | CASVTTGQSSGNTIYF
. | TRBJ1-1 | TRBV4-1 | . | TGCGCCAGCAGCCAAGATAGGAGAGAAAGGAGAACTGAAGCTTTCTTT | CASSQDRRERRTEAFF
. | TRBJ1-4 | TRBV29-1 | . | TGCAGCGTAAAATCCGGGGGGCCGGGTGAAAAACTGTTTTTT | CSVKSGGPGEKLFF
TRBD2 | TRBJ2-1 | TRBV5-4 | . | TGTGCCAGCAGCGAACCGGGACTAGAAGTATCCTACAATGAGCAGTTCTTC | CASSEPGLEVSYNEQFF
. | TRBJ2-5 | TRBV5-3 | . | TGTGCCACCCAGGTAGTGGGGCGCCAAGAGACCCAGTACTTC | CATQVVGRQETQYF
. | TRBJ1-1 | TRBV5-6 | . | TGTGCCAGCAGCCCTCTCACAGGGCACACTGAAGCTTTCTTT | CASSPLTGHTEAFF